This TCR beta chain was sequenced for a study of human T cells and chemical hapten exposure. This clonotype appeared many times. Time point here: pre-sensitization, week 0. The treatment is: therapeutic diphenylcyclopropenone sensitization with weekly scalp DPC. The CDR3 spans 13 residues. Deletions cut 6 bases from V and 8 bases from J, with 14 bases between. Germline values: CDR1 ENHRY, CDR2 SYGVKD. TCRdb independently ran MiXCR on the RACE reads; one entry per CDR3 protein. This table holds some 59,000 distinct CDR3 sequences, around 10% found once. V usage is TRBV10-3 and J usage is TRBJ2-1, with D possibly being TRBD1 (6 bases). The specimen comprised whole blood, sampled in connection with sensitization to the hapten diphenylcyclopropenone (DPC). The receptor comes from a woman in her forties with alopecia areata. Some clones in this sample may be carry-over from other donors' samples. Here the CDR3 DNA reads TGTGCCATCAGGCTTCAGGGGACCGATGAGCAGTTCTTC. It translates to CAIRLQGTDEQFF.